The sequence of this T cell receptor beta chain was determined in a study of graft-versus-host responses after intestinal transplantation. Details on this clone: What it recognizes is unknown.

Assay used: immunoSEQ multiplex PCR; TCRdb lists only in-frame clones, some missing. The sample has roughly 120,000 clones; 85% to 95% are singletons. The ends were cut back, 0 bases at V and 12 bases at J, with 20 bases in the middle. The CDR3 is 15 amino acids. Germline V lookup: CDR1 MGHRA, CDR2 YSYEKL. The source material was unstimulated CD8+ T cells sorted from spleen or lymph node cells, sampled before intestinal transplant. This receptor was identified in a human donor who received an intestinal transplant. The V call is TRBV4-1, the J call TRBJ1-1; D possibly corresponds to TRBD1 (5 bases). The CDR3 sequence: CASSQDGGDGTESFF. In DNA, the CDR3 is TGCGCCAGCAGCCAAGACGGAGGGGATGGAACTGAGTCTTTCTTT.